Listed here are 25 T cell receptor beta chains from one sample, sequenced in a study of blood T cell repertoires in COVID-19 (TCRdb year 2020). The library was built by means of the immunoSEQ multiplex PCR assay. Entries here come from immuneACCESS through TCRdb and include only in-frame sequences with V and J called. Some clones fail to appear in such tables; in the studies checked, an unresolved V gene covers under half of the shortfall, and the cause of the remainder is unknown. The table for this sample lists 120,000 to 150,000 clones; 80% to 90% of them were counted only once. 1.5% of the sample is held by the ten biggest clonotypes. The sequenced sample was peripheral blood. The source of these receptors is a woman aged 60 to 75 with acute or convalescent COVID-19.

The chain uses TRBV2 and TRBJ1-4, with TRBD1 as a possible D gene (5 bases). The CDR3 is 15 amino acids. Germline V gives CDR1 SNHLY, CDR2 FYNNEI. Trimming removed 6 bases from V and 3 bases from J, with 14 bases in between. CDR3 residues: CASRNLGGANEKLFF. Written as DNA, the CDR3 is TGTGCCAGCAGGAATTTGGGAGGGGCTAATGAAAAACTGTTTTTT.

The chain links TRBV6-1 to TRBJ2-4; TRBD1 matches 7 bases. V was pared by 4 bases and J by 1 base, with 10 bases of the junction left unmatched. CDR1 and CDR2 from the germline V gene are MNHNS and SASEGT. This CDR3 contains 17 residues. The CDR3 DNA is TGTGCCAGCAGTGCGGACAGGCATTCCAAGGCCAAAAACATTCAGTACTTC. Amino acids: CASSADRHSKAKNIQYF.

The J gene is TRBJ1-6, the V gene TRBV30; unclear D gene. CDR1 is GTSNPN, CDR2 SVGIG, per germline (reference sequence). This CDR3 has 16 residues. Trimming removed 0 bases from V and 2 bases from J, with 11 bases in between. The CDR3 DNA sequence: TGTGCCTGGAGTGTACTGCCCGGGACCTATAATTCACCCCTCCACTTT. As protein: CAWSVLPGTYNSPLHF.

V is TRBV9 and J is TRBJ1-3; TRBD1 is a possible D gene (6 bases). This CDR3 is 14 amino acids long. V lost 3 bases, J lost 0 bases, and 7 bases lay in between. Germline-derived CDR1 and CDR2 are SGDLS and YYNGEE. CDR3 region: CASSATGSGNTIYF. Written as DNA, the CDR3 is TGTGCCAGCAGCGCGACAGGCTCTGGAAACACCATATATTTT.

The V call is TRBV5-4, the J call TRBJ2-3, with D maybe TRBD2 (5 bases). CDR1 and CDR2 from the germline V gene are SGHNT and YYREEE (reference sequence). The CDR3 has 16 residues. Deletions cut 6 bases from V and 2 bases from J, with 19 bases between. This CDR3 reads CASILAGQGFTDTQYF. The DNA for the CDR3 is TGTGCCAGCATCCTAGCCGGTCAAGGCTTCACAGATACGCAGTATTTT.

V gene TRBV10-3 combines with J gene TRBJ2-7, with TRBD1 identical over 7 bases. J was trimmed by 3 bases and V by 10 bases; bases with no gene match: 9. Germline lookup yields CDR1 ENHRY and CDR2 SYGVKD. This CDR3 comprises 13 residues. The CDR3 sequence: CATRTGYGYEQYF. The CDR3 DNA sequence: TGTGCCACCAGGACAGGCTATGGCTACGAGCAGTACTTC.

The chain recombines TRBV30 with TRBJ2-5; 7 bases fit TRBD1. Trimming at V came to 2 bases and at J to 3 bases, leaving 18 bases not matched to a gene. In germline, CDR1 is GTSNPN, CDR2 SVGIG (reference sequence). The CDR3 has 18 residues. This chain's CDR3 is CAWSRGLNYRNFEETQYF. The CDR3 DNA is TGTGCCTGGAGTAGGGGGCTGAACTATCGTAATTTTGAAGAGACCCAGTACTTC.

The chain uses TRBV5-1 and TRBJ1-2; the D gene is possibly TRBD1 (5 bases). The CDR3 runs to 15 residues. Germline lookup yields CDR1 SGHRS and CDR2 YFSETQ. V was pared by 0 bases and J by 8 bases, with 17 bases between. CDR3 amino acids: CASSLVSGLAGGYTF. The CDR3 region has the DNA TGCGCCAGCAGCTTGGTTTCAGGGCTTGCAGGCGGCTACACCTTC. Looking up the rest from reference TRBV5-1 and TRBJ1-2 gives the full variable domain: KAGVTQTPRYLIKTRGQQVTLSCSPISGHRSVSWYQQTPGQGLQFLFEYFSETQRNKGNFPGRFSGRQFSNSRSEMNVSTLELGDSALYLCASSLVSGLAGGYTFGSGTRLTVV.

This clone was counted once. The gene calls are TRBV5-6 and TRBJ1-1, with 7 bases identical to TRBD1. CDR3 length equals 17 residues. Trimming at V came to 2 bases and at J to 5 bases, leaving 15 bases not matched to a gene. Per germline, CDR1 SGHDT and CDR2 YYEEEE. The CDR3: CASSFGRGMSSRTEAFF. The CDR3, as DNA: TGTGCCAGCAGCTTCGGCAGGGGGATGTCTTCGAGGACTGAAGCTTTCTTT.

The CDR3 DNA sequence: TGTGCCAGCACCCCGGACAGCTACTATGGCTACACCTTC. Protein: CASTPDSYYGYTF. V and J are TRBV5-6 and TRBJ1-2; possibly TRBD1 for D (6 bases). The germline V gene has CDR1 SGHDT and CDR2 YYEEEE. This CDR3 comprises 13 residues. Trimming left V 6 bases short and J 3 bases short, with 12 bases between.

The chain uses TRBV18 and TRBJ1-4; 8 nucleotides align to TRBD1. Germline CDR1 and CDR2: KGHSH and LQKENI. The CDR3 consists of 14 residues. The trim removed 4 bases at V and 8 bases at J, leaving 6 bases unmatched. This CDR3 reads CASSLRGLGEKLFF. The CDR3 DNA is TGTGCCAGCTCACTCAGGGGGCTCGGAGAAAAACTGTTTTTT.

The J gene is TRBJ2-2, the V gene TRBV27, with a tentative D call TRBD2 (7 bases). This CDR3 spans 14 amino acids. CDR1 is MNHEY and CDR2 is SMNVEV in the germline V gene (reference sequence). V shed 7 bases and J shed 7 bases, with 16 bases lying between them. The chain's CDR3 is CASKHGGAGGELFF. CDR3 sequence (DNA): TGTGCCAGCAAGCATGGGGGGGCCGGCGGGGAGCTGTTTTTT.

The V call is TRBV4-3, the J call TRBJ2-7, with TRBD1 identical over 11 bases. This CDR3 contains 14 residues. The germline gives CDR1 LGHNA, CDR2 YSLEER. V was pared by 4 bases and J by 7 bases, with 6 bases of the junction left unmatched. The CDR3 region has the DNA TGCGCCAGCAGCCCAGGACAGGGGGCGGAAGAGCAGTACTTC. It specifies CASSPGQGAEEQYF.

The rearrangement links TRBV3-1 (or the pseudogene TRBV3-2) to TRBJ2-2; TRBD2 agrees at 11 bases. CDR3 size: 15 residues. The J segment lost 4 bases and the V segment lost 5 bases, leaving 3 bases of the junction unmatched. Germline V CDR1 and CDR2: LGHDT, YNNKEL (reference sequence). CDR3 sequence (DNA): TGTGCCAGCAGCTTGGGACTAGCGGCCACCGGGGAGCTGTTTTTT. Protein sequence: CASSLGLAATGELFF.

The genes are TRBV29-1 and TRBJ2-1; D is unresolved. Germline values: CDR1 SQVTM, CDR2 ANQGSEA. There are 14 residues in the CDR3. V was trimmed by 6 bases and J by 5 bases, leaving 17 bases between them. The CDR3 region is CSVLRLNSNNEQFF. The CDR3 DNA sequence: TGCAGCGTCCTTCGGTTGAATTCGAACAATGAGCAGTTCTTC.

The CDR3 spells CASSQDQGLTYNSPLHF. The CDR3 nucleotides read TGTGCCAGCAGCCAAGATCAGGGGCTAACCTATAATTCACCCCTCCACTTT. V and J are TRBV4-2 and TRBJ1-6, with a weak D call TRBD1 (6 bases). Trimming stripped 0 bases from V and 2 bases from J, with 11 bases between. CDR1 is LGHNA and CDR2 is YNFKEQ in the germline V gene. This CDR3 spans 17 amino acids.

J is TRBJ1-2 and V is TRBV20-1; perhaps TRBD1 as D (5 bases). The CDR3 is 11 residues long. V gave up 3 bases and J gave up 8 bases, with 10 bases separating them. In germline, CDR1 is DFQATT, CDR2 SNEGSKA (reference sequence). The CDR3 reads CSASKTEGYTF. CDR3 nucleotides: TGCAGTGCTAGTAAGACAGAGGGCTACACCTTC.

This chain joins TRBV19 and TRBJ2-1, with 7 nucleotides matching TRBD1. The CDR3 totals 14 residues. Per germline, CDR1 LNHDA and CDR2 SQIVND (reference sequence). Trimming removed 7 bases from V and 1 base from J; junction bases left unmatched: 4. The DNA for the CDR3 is TGTGCCAGTAAAGACAGGGAGTCCTACAATGAGCAGTTCTTC. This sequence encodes CASKDRESYNEQFF.

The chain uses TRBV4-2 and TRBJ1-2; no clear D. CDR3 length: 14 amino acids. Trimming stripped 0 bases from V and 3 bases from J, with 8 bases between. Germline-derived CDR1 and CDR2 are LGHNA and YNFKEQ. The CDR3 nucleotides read TGTGCCAGCAGCCAAGACCCCGGGGACTATGGCTACACCTTC. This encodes CASSQDPGDYGYTF.

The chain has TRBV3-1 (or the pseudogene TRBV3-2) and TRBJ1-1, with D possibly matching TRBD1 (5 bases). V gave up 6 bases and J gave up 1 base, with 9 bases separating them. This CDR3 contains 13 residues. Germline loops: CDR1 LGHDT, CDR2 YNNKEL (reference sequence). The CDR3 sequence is CASRLRENTEAFF. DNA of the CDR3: TGTGCCAGCAGACTCAGGGAGAACACTGAAGCTTTCTTT.

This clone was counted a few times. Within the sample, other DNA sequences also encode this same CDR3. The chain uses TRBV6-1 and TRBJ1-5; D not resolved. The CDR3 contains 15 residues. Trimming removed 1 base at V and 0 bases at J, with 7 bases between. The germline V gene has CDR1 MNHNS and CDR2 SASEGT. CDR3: CASSEVGVSNQPQHF. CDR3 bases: TGTGCCAGCAGTGAAGTGGGAGTTAGCAATCAGCCCCAGCATTTT.

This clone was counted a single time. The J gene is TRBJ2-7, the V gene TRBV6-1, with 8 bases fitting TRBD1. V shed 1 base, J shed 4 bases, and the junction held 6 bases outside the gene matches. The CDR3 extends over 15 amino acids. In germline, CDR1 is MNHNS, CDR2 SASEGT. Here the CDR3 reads CASSEGQGRIYEQYF. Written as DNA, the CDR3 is TGTGCCAGCAGTGAAGGACAGGGGCGAATTTACGAGCAGTACTTC.

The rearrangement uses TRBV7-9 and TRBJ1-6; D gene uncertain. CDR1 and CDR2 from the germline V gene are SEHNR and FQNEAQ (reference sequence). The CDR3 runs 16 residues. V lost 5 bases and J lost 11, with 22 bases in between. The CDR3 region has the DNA TGTGCCAGCAGCCCCACGGGTCTTGCCATCGGAACACCCCTCCACTTT. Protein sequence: CASSPTGLAIGTPLHF. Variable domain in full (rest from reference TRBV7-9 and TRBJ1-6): DTGVSQNPRHKITKRGQNVTFRCDPISEHNRLYWYRQTLGQGPEFLTYFQNEAQLEKSRLLSDRFSAERPKGSFSTLEIQRTEQGDSAMYLCASSPTGLAIGTPLHFGNGTRLTVT.

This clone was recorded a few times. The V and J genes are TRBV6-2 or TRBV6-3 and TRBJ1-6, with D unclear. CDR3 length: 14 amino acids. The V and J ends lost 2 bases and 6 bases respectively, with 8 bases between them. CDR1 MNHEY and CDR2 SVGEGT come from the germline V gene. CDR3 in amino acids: CASSYRRSNSPLHF. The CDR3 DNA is TGTGCCAGCAGTTACAGACGGAGTAATTCACCCCTCCACTTT.

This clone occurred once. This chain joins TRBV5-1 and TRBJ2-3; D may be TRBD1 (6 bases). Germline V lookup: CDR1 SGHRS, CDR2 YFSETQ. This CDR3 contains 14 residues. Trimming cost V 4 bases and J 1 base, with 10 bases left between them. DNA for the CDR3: TGCGCCAGCAGCGTGACAGGTGGCACAGATACGCAGTATTTT. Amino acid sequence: CASSVTGGTDTQYF.